These 17 T cell receptor beta chains were sequenced from one sample in a study of blood T cell repertoires in COVID-19. Assay: immunoSEQ multiplex PCR; the TCRdb copy retains only in-frame clones and omits some. Of around 250,000 clones detected, more than 75% appear once; the ten largest clones hold roughly 2%. Sample: PBMCs or T cells enriched from blood (not recorded which). The receptors here all came from a woman aged 45-60 years who had recovered from COVID-19.

V usage is TRBV19 and J usage is TRBJ2-2; 8 nucleotides line up with TRBD1. Germline loops: CDR1 LNHDA, CDR2 SQIVND (reference sequence). The CDR3 length is 13 residues. V shed 9 bases, J shed 3 bases, and the junction held 3 bases outside the gene matches. The CDR3: CASRGPDTGELFF. The DNA of the CDR3 is TGTGCCAGCAGGGGGCCGGACACCGGGGAGCTGTTTTTT.

This clone is a singleton in its sample. V usage is TRBV30 and J usage is TRBJ2-2; 10 positions match TRBD1. There are 14 residues in the CDR3. Germline loops: CDR1 GTSNPN, CDR2 SVGIG (reference sequence). After removal of 3 bases from V and 7 bases from J, the junction contained 5 bases not matched to a gene. The CDR3 nucleotides are TGTGCCTGGAGCCGACAGGGGGCCGGCGGGGAGCTGTTTTTT. Protein sequence: CAWSRQGAGGELFF.

The J gene is TRBJ1-6, the V gene TRBV5-1, with D perhaps matching TRBD1 (6 bases). Germline V CDR1 and CDR2: SGHRS, YFSETQ. V lost 0 bases to trimming and J lost 7 bases, with 11 bases between them. The CDR3 sequence is 15 residues long. In DNA form, the CDR3 reads TGCGCCAGCAGCTTGGGGACAGTGCTAAATTCACCCCTCCACTTT. Amino acid sequence: CASSLGTVLNSPLHF.

The rearrangement uses TRBV7-3 and TRBJ2-5, with D maybe TRBD2 (5 bases). This CDR3 comprises 13 residues. V gave up 3 bases and J gave up 7 bases, with 12 bases separating them. Germline CDR1 SGHTA, CDR2 FQGTGA. The DNA of the CDR3 is TGTGCCAGCAGCTTGGCGGGTTCAGGGACCCAGTACTTC. Translating gives CASSLAGSGTQYF.

This clone was detected once. This rearrangement joins TRBV30 to TRBJ2-7; D remains unclear. The ends were cut back, 0 bases at V and 3 bases at J, with 12 bases in the middle. Germline V gene lookup returns CDR1 GTSNPN and CDR2 SVGIG (reference sequence). The CDR3 length is 14 residues. CDR3 nucleotides: TGTGCCTGGAGTGTGACGGGTCAGAGCTACGAGCAGTACTTC. This translates into CAWSVTGQSYEQYF.

The rearrangement joins TRBV30 to TRBJ1-4; 8 nucleotides match TRBD1. The CDR3 has 15 residues. Germline V gene lookup returns CDR1 GTSNPN and CDR2 SVGIG (reference sequence). V trimming: 3 bases; J trimming: 8 bases; junction bases outside the gene matches: 11. CDR3 in amino acids: CAWSRDRGGLEKLFF. CDR3 DNA sequence: TGTGCCTGGAGCCGAGACAGGGGCGGTCTGGAAAAACTGTTTTTT. Filled out from reference TRBV30 and TRBJ1-4, the complete variable domain reads SQTIHQWPATLVQPVGSPLSLECTVEGTSNPNLYWYRQAAGRGLQLLFYSVGIGQISSEVPQNLSASRPQDRQFILSSKKLLLSDSGFYLCAWSRDRGGLEKLFFGSGTQLSVL.

Only one count was recorded for this clone. V gene TRBV28 combines with J gene TRBJ1-3; D perhaps matches TRBD1 (5 bases). The CDR3 totals 12 residues. CDR1 is MDHEN, CDR2 SYDVKM, per germline. The V end lost 8 bases, the J end lost 4 bases, and 9 bases lay between the germline ends. In nucleotides, the CDR3 is TGTGCCAGCGGATACAGGGGAAACACCATATATTTT. It translates to CASGYRGNTIYF.

The rearrangement uses TRBV6-2 or TRBV6-3 and TRBJ1-4, with D hard to call. The CDR3 length is 17 residues. V was cut by 0 bases and J by 0 bases, with 11 bases left in between. The germline V gene encodes CDR1 MNHEY and CDR2 SVGEGT. CDR3: CASSYSRRDATNEKLFF. As DNA, the CDR3 is TGTGCCAGCAGTTACTCCCGGAGAGATGCAACTAATGAAAAACTGTTTTTT.

On this clone: Different DNA sequences within this sample yield the same CDR3. The V gene is TRBV7-9, the J gene TRBJ1-5; no clear D. The CDR3 is 13 amino acids. V lost 1 base, J lost 5 bases, and 6 bases lay in between. The V gene's germline CDR1 is SEHNR and CDR2 FQNEAQ (reference sequence). The CDR3 spells CASSLEGDQPQHF. The CDR3 nucleotides are TGTGCCAGCAGCTTAGAGGGAGATCAGCCCCAGCATTTT.

CDR3 coding DNA: TGTGCCAGCAGCCAAGATCGGTATAGCGGGAGGAGCACAGATACGCAGTATTTT. Amino acid sequence: CASSQDRYSGRSTDTQYF. This chain links TRBV3-1 (or the pseudogene TRBV3-2) with TRBJ2-3, with 10 nucleotides matching TRBD2. V trimming: 0 bases; J trimming: 0 bases; junction bases outside the gene matches: 6. The CDR3 runs to 18 residues. Per the germline V gene, CDR1 is LGHDT and CDR2 is YNNKEL (reference sequence).

This rearrangement joins TRBV27 to TRBJ1-4, with TRBD1 matching 9 bases. Looked up from germline, CDR1 is MNHEY and CDR2 is SMNVEV (reference sequence). The V and J ends lost 7 bases and 0 bases, in that order; junction bases with no gene match: 12. The CDR3 runs to 18 residues. CDR3 sequence: CASTPPGGQGTTNEKLFF. Here the CDR3 DNA reads TGTGCCAGCACCCCCCCCGGCGGACAGGGGACAACTAATGAAAAACTGTTTTTT.

V and J are TRBV12-5 and TRBJ1-5, with no clear D. Germline CDR1 is LGHNT and CDR2 is FRNRAP. This CDR3 is built from 13 residues. V was trimmed by 3 bases and J by 10 bases, leaving 13 bases between them. As DNA, the CDR3 is TGTGCTAGTGGTTTATCCCAGGCGGGACCCCAGCATTTT. Translating it yields CASGLSQAGPQHF. The whole variable domain, filled in from reference TRBV12-5 and TRBJ1-5, reads DARVTQTPRHKVTEMGQEVTMRCQPILGHNTVFWYRQTMMQGLELLAYFRNRAPLDDSGMPKDRFSAEMPDATLATLKIQPSEPRDSAVYFCASGLSQAGPQHFGDGTRLSIL.

The J gene is TRBJ1-2, the V gene TRBV7-2; 8 bases are shared with TRBD1. The ends lost 7 bases at V and 2 bases at J; junction bases unmatched: 15. The CDR3 is 17 residues long. CDR1 and CDR2 from the germline V gene are SGHTA and FQGNSA. The chain's CDR3 is CASTKNRGNVNNYGYTF. The CDR3 DNA reads TGTGCCAGCACTAAGAACAGGGGGAATGTTAACAACTATGGCTACACCTTC.

The chain combines TRBV11-2 with TRBJ2-1; unclear D gene. Looked up from germline, CDR1 is SGHAT and CDR2 is FQNNGV. Trimming took off 1 base at V and 0 bases at J, with 10 bases between the two ends. The CDR3 runs 16 residues. The CDR3 sequence: CASSLGISHSYNEQFF. CDR3 in DNA: TGTGCCAGCAGCTTAGGAATTAGCCACTCCTACAATGAGCAGTTCTTC.

J is TRBJ1-4 and V is TRBV5-5, with D possibly being TRBD1 (6 bases). The germline V and J ends were trimmed by 6 bases and 0 bases, with 15 bases remaining between them. This CDR3 is 16 amino acids long. Germline V gene sequence: CDR1 SGHKS, CDR2 YYEKEE (reference sequence). CDR3 protein: CASIVGGPPTNEKLFF. CDR3 sequence (DNA): TGTGCCAGCATTGTAGGGGGTCCTCCAACTAATGAAAAACTGTTTTTT.

The V gene is TRBV27, the J gene TRBJ2-7; 7 bases line up with TRBD1. V lost 9 bases and J lost 6; bases outside the gene matches: 11. The CDR3 is 13 residues long. Germline V lookup: CDR1 MNHEY, CDR2 SMNVEV (reference sequence). Here the CDR3 reads CASSPRQGGEQYF. CDR3 DNA sequence: TGTGCCAGTTCCCCCCGACAGGGTGGCGAGCAGTACTTC.

This clone was seen a few times. This rearrangement joins TRBV5-4 to TRBJ1-1, with 7 bases identical to TRBD1. Germline CDR1 is SGHNT and CDR2 is YYREEE (reference sequence). The CDR3 loop spans 17 amino acids. V trimming: 4 bases; J trimming: 0 bases; junction bases outside the gene matches: 12. The CDR3 coding sequence is TGTGCCAGCAGCAGGCGGACAGGACCGATTATGAACACTGAAGCTTTCTTT. Translating it yields CASSRRTGPIMNTEAFF. The full variable domain, completed using reference TRBV5-4 and TRBJ1-1, is ETGVTQSPTHLIKTRGQQVTLRCSSQSGHNTVSWYQQALGQGPQFIFQYYREEENGRGNFPPRFSGLQFPNYSSELNVNALELDDSALYLCASSRRTGPIMNTEAFFGQGTRLTVV.